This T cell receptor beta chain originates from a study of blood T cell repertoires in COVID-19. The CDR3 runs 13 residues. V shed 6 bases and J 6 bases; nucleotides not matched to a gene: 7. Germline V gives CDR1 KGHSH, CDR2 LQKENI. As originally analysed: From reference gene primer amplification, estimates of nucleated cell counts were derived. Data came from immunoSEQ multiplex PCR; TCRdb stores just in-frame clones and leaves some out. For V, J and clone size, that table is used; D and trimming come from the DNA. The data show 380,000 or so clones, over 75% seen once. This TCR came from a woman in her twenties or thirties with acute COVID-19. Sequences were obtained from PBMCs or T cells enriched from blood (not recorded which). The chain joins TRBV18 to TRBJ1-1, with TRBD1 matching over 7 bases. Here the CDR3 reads CASSQRQGAEAFF. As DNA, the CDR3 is TGTGCCAGCTCCCAGCGACAGGGCGCTGAAGCTTTCTTT.